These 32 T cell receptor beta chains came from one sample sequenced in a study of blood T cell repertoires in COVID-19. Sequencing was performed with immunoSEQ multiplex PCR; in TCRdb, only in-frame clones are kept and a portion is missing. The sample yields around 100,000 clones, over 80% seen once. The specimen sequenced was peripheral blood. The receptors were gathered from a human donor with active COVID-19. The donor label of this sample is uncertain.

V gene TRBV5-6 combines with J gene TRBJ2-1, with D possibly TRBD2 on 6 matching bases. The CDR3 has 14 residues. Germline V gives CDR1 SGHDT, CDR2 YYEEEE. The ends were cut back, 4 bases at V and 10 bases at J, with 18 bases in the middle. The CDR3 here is CASSPWAGREEQFF. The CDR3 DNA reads TGTGCCAGCAGCCCATGGGCCGGACGGGAGGAGCAGTTCTTC.

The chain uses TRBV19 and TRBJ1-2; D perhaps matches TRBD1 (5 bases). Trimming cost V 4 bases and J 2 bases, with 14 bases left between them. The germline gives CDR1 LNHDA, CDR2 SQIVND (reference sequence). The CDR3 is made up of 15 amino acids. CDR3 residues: CASSRLEGANYGYTF. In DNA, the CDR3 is TGTGCCAGTAGTAGGCTGGAAGGGGCGAACTATGGCTACACCTTC.

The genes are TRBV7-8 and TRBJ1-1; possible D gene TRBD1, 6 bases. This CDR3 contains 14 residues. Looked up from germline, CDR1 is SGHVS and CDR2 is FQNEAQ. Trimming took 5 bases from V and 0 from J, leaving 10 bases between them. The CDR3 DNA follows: TGTGCCAGCAGCCCCCGGGACATGAACACTGAAGCTTTCTTT. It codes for CASSPRDMNTEAFF. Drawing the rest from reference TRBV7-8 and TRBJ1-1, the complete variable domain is GAGVSQSPRYKVAKRGQDVALRCDPISGHVSLFWYQQALGQGPEFLTYFQNEAQLDKSGLPSDRFFAERPEGSVSTLKIQRTQQEDSAVYLCASSPRDMNTEAFFGQGTRLTVV.

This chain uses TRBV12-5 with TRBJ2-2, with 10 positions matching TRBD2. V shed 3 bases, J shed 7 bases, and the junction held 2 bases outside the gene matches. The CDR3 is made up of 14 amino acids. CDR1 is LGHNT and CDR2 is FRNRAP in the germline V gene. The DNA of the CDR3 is TGTGCTAGTGGTTTAAGGACTAGCGGCGGGGAGCTGTTTTTT. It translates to CASGLRTSGGELFF.

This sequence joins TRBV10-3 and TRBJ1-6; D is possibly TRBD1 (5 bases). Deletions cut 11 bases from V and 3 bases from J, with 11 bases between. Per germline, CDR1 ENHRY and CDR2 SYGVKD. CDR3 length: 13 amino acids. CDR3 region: CAVQGVYNSPLHF. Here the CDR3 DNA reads TGTGCCGTCCAAGGGGTCTATAATTCACCCCTCCACTTT.

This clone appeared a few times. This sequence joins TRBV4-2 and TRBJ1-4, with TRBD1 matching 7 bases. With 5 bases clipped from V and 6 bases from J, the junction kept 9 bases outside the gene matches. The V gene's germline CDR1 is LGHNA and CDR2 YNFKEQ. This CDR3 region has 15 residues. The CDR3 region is CASSAPRQGHEKLFF. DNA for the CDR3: TGTGCCAGCAGCGCCCCCAGACAGGGACATGAAAAACTGTTTTTT.

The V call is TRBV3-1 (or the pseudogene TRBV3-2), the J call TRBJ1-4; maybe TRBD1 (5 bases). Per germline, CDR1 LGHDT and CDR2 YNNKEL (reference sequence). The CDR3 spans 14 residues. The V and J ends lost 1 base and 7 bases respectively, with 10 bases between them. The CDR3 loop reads CASSQAGGSEKLFF. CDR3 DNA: TGTGCCAGCAGCCAAGCGGGGGGGAGTGAAAAACTGTTTTTT.

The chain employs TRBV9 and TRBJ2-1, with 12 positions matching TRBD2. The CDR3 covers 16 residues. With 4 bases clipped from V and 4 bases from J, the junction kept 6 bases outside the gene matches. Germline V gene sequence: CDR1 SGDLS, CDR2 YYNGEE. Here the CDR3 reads CASSPSGGAFYNEQFF. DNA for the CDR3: TGTGCCAGCAGCCCTAGCGGGGGGGCTTTTTACAATGAGCAGTTCTTC.

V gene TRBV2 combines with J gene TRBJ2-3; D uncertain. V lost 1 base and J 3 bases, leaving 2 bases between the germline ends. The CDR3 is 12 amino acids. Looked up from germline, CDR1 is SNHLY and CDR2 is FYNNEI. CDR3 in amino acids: CASSEVTDTQYF. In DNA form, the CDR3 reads TGTGCCAGCAGTGAAGTAACAGATACGCAGTATTTT. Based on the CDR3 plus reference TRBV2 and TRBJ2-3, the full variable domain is EPEVTQTPSHQVTQMGQEVILRCVPISNHLYFYWYRQILGQKVEFLVSFYNNEISEKSEIFDDQFSVERPDGSNFTLKIRSTKLEDSAMYFCASSEVTDTQYFGPGTRLTVL.

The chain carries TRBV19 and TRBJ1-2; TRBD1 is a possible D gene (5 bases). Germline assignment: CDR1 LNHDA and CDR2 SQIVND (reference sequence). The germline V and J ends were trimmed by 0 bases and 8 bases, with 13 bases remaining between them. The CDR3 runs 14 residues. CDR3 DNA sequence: TGTGCCAGTAGTATAGAACCCACAAGGGGAGGCTACACCTTC. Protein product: CASSIEPTRGGYTF.

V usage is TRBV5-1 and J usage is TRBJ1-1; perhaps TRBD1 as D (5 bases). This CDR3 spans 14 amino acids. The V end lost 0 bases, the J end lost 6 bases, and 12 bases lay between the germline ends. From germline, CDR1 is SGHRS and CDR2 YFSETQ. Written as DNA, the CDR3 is TGCGCCAGCAGCTTGGGCCTGACAGCCCCTGAAGCTTTCTTT. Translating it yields CASSLGLTAPEAFF. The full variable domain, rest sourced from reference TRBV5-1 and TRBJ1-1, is KAGVTQTPRYLIKTRGQQVTLSCSPISGHRSVSWYQQTPGQGLQFLFEYFSETQRNKGNFPGRFSGRQFSNSRSEMNVSTLELGDSALYLCASSLGLTAPEAFFGQGTRLTVV.

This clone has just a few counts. DNA for the CDR3: TGCAGTGCTAGTGACCGGGACAGAGCTCTTTCCTACTATGGCTACACCTTC. It is translated as CSASDRDRALSYYGYTF. V and J are TRBV20-1 and TRBJ1-2; 7 bases align to TRBD1. CDR1 and CDR2 from the germline V gene are DFQATT and SNEGSKA (reference sequence). V lost 3 bases, J lost 3 bases, and 16 bases stayed unmatched. This CDR3 has 17 amino acids.

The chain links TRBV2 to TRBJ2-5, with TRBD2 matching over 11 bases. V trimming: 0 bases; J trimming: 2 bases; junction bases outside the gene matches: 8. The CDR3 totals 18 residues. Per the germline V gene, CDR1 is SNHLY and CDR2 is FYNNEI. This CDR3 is CASSEASGGELMQETQYF. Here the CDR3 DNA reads TGTGCCAGCAGTGAAGCTAGCGGGGGGGAATTAATGCAAGAGACCCAGTACTTC.

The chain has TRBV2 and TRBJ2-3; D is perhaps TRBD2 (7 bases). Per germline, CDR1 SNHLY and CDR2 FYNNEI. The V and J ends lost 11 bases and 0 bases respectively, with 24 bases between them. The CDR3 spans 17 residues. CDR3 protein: CAQEGGTTKLSTDTQYF. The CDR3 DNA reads TGTGCCCAGGAGGGGGGGACAACTAAACTTAGCACAGATACGCAGTATTTT.

The CDR3 DNA follows: TGTGCCAGCGGACCGGGACAGGGACAAGATACGCAGTATTTT. Amino acids: CASGPGQGQDTQYF. This rearrangement joins TRBV11-2 to TRBJ2-3; TRBD1 matches at 9 bases. V lost 8 bases to trimming and J lost 5 bases; unmatched junction nucleotides: 8. The CDR3 length is 14 residues. From germline, CDR1 is SGHAT and CDR2 FQNNGV.

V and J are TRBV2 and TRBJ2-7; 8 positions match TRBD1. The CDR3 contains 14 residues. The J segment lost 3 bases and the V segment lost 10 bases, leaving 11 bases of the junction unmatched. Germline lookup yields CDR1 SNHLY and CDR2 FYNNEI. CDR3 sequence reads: CATGGRGLVYEQYF. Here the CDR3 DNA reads TGTGCCACCGGAGGCAGGGGGCTAGTCTACGAGCAGTACTTC.

Here the CDR3 DNA reads TGTGCCAGCAGCTTGAGTAAGGGCGGGGGTAATGAGCAGTTCTTC. The encoded protein is CASSLSKGGGNEQFF. The chain combines TRBV5-4 with TRBJ2-1, with TRBD2 matching 7 bases. Germline values: CDR1 SGHNT, CDR2 YYREEE (reference sequence). The CDR3 sequence is 15 residues long. Germline trimming cut 1 base from V and 7 bases from J; bases unmatched to any gene: 8.

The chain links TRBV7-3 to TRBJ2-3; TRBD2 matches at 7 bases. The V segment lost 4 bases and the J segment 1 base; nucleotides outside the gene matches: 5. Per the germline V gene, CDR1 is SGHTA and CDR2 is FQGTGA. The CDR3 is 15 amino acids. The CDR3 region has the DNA TGTGCCAGCAGCTACCTGGGGGGGGGCACAGATACGCAGTATTTT. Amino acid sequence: CASSYLGGGTDTQYF. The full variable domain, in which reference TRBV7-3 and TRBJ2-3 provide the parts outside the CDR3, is GAGVSQTPSNKVTEKGKYVELRCDPISGHTALYWYRQSLGQGPEFLIYFQGTGAADDSGLPNDRFFAVRPEGSVSTLKIQRTERGDSAVYLCASSYLGGGTDTQYFGPGTRLTVL.

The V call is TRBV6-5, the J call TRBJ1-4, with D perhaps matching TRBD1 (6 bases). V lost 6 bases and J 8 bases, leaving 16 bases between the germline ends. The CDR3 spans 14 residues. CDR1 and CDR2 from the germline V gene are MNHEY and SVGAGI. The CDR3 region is CASRGGAVVEKLFF. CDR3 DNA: TGTGCCAGCAGGGGGGGGGCGGTGGTAGAAAAACTGTTTTTT.

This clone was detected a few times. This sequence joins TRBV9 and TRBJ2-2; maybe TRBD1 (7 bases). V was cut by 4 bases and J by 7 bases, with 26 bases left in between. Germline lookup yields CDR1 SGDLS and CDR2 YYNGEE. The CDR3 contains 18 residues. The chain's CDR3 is CASSPSPPGGTSIGELFF. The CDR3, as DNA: TGTGCCAGCAGCCCAAGCCCCCCAGGGGGGACCAGCATCGGGGAGCTGTTTTTT.

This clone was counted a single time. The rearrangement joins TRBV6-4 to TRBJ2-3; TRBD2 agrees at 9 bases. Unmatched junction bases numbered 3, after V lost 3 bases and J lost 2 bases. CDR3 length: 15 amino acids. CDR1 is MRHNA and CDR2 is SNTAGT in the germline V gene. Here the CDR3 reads CASSETSGPTDTQYF. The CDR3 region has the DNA TGTGCCAGCAGTGAAACTAGCGGGCCCACAGATACGCAGTATTTT.

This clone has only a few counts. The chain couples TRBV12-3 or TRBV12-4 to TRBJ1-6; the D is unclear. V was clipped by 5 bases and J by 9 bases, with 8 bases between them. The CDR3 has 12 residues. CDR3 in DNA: TGTGCCAGCAGTCCCCGAGGTTCACCCCTCCACTTT. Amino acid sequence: CASSPRGSPLHF.

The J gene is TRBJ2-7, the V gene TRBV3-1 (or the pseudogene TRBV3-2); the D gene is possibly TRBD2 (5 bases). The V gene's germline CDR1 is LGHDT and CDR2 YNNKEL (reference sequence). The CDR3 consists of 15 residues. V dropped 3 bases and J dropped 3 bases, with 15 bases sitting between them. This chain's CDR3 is CASSHNPEGYYEQYF. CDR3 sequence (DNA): TGTGCCAGCAGCCATAACCCCGAGGGTTACTACGAGCAGTACTTC.

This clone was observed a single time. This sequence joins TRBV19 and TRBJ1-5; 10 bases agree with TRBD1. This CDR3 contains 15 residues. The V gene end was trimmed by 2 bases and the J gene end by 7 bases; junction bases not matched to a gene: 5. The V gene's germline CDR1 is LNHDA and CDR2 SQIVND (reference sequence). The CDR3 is CASSISGQGRQPQHF. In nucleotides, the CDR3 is TGTGCCAGTAGTATATCGGGACAGGGGAGGCAGCCCCAGCATTTT. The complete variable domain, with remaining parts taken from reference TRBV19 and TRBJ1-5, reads DGGITQSPKYLFRKEGQNVTLSCEQNLNHDAMYWYRQDPGQGLRLIYYSQIVNDFQKGDIAEGYSVSREKKESFPLTVTSAQKNPTAFYLCASSISGQGRQPQHFGDGTRLSIL.

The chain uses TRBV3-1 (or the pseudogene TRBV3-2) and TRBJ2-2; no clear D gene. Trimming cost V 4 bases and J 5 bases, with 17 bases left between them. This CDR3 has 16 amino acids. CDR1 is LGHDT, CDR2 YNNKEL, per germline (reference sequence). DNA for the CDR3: TGTGCCAGCAGCCCGTCCCTGGGCGAAAGGACCGGGGAGCTGTTTTTT. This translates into CASSPSLGERTGELFF.

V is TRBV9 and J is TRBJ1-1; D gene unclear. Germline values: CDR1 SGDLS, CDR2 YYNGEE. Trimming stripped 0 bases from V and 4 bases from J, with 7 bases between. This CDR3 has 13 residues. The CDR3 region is CASSVVGSTEAFF. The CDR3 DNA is TGTGCCAGCAGCGTAGTGGGGAGCACTGAAGCTTTCTTT.

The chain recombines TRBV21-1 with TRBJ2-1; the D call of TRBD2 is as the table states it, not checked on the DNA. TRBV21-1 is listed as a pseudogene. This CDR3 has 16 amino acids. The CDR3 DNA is TGTGCCAGCAGCAAAGATTGGAGCGGGGGGTACAATGAGCAGTTCTTC. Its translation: CASSKDWSGGYNEQFF.

CDR3 DNA: TGCGCCAGCAGCTTGTCGGTTGGGGGCCGAGTCACTGAAGCTTTCTTT. Its protein product is CASSLSVGGRVTEAFF. V gene TRBV5-1 combines with J gene TRBJ1-1, with D possibly TRBD1 on 6 matching bases. V shed 1 base and J shed 4 bases, with 17 bases lying between them. The germline V gene has CDR1 SGHRS and CDR2 YFSETQ. The CDR3 totals 16 residues.

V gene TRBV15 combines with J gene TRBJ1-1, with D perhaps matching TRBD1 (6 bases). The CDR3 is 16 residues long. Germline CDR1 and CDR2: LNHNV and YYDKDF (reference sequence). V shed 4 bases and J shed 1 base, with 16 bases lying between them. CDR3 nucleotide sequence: TGTGCCACCAGCACTGGAAGACAGGTAGAGAACACTGAAGCTTTCTTT. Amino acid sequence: CATSTGRQVENTEAFF.

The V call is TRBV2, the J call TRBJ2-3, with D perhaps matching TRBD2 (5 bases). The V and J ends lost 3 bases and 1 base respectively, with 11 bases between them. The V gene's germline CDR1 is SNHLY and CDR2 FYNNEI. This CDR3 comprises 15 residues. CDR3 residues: CASSDPGRGTDTQYF. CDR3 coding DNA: TGTGCCAGCAGTGACCCCGGGCGGGGCACAGATACGCAGTATTTT. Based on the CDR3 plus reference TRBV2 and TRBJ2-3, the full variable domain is EPEVTQTPSHQVTQMGQEVILRCVPISNHLYFYWYRQILGQKVEFLVSFYNNEISEKSEIFDDQFSVERPDGSNFTLKIRSTKLEDSAMYFCASSDPGRGTDTQYFGPGTRLTVL.

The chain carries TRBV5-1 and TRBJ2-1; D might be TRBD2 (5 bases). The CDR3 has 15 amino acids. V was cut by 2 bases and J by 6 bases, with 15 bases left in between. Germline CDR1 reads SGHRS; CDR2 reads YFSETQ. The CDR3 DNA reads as TGCGCCAGCAGCTTCGGGCTAGCCGGAGTCAATGAGCAGTTCTTC. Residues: CASSFGLAGVNEQFF.

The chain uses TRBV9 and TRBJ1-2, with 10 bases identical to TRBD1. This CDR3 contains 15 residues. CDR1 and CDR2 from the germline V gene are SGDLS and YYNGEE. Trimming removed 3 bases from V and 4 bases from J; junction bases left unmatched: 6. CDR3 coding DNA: TGTGCCAGCAGCGCGCAGACAGGGGGCGGCTATGGCTACACCTTC. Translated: CASSAQTGGGYGYTF.